This TCR beta chain was recovered during a study of blood T cell repertoires in COVID-19. On the study more broadly: Sites in the United States, Italy and Spain provided acute and convalescent COVID-19 samples. T cells, B-cell-depleted T cells, or PBMCs provided the cDNA or gDNA that served as material.

CDR1 and CDR2 from the germline V gene are MNHEY and SMNVEV (reference sequence). There are 12 residues in the CDR3. V lost 4 bases to trimming and J lost 11 bases, with 12 bases between them. Per the original data handling: Cell counts per sample came from amplifying reference gene primers. Sequencing was performed with immunoSEQ multiplex PCR; in TCRdb, only in-frame clones are kept and a portion is missing. The V and J calls and clone size come from that table; D and trimming were worked out from the DNA. Found here are 250,000 or so clones, about 80% of them singletons; the top ten hold approximately 9.1%.

The specimen sequenced was peripheral blood. The chain recombines TRBV27 with TRBJ1-5; D unclear. The source is an elderly man with acute or convalescent COVID-19. The CDR3 DNA is TGTGCCAGCAGTTCCGCGAGGGCGACCCAGCATTTT. Amino acid sequence: CASSSARATQHF.